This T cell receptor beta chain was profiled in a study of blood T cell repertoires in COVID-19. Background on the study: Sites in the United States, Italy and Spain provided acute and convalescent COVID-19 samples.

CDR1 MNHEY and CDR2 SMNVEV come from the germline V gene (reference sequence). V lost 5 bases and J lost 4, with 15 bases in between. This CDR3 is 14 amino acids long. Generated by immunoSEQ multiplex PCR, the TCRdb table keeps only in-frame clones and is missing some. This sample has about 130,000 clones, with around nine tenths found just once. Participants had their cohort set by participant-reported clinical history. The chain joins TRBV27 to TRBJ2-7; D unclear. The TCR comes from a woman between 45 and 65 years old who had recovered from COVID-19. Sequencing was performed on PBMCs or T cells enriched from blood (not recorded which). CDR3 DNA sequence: TGTGCCAGCAGTCCACCTGGGCAGTTATACGAGCAGTACTTC. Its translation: CASSPPGQLYEQYF.